This passage covers 11 T cell receptor beta chains from one sample sequenced in a study of CD8 T cells in ankylosing spondylitis. TCRdb re-called the 5' RACE reads with MiXCR, one entry per CDR3 protein. The data show more than 250,000 distinct CDR3 sequences, 6.5% to 10% seen once. Antigens for these TCRs are unknown. Findings of the study overall: Ankylosing spondylitis blood appeared to be characterized by a TCR beta motif of about eight highly homologous variants.

Sequenced material: blood, either unsorted or a sorted T cell fraction (not recorded which). The receptor set was obtained from a male donor with ankylosing spondylitis.

The rearrangement uses TRBV19 and TRBJ2-1, with 11 bases identical to TRBD2. The V gene's germline CDR1 is LNHDA and CDR2 SQIVND (reference sequence). The CDR3 has 15 amino acids. After removal of 6 bases from V and 8 bases from J, the junction contained 9 bases not matched to a gene. The CDR3 sequence: CASSRRLAGSYEQFF. The DNA of the CDR3 is TGTGCCAGTAGCCGTCGACTAGCGGGATCTTATGAGCAGTTCTTC.

The rearrangement joins TRBV9 to TRBJ2-1; D perhaps matches TRBD2 (6 bases). The CDR3 is made up of 16 amino acids. Deletions cut 3 bases from V and 8 bases from J, with 21 bases between. Germline V gene sequence: CDR1 SGDLS, CDR2 YYNGEE. The CDR3 is CASSARLDLAVDEQFF. CDR3 DNA sequence: TGTGCCAGCAGCGCCCGACTAGACCTAGCAGTGGATGAGCAGTTCTTC.

J is TRBJ2-1 and V is TRBV5-1; no clear D gene. There are 15 residues in the CDR3. V lost 7 bases, J lost 0 bases, and 14 bases lay in between. CDR1 and CDR2 (germline): SGHRS, YFSETQ. CDR3 nucleotides: TGCGCCAGCGGCAGAGGCGCGAGCTCCTACAATGAGCAGTTCTTC. This sequence encodes CASGRGASSYNEQFF.

This clonotype was detected many times. V and J are TRBV4-1 and TRBJ2-7; 10 bases map to TRBD2. CDR3 length: 15 residues. From germline, CDR1 is MGHRA and CDR2 YSYEKL. The trim removed 4 bases at V and 4 bases at J, leaving 7 bases unmatched. The CDR3 DNA is TGCGCCAGCAGCCCCTTAGCTAGCGGGGGATACGAGCAGTACTTC. Translation gives CASSPLASGGYEQYF.

Ten or more counts support this clonotype. The rearrangement uses TRBV28 and TRBJ2-4; D may match TRBD1 or TRBD2 (5 bases each). The length of the CDR3 is 15 residues. The V gene's germline CDR1 is MDHEN and CDR2 SYDVKM. Trimming left V 3 bases short and J 5 bases short, with 14 bases between. The chain's CDR3 is CASSFGHSGQNIQYF. CDR3 nucleotides: TGTGCCAGCAGTTTTGGTCACTCGGGGCAAAACATTCAGTACTTC.

Regarding this clonotype: The conserved closing phenylalanine or tryptophan is absent in this CDR3, likely reflecting a read error. The CDR3 DNA is TGCAGCGTCGCCGGGACAGCGGACACTGAAGCTTTCCTT. Translated: CSVAGTADTEAFL. The V gene is TRBV29-1, the J gene TRBJ1-1; TRBD1 aligns across 7 bases. This CDR3 is built from 13 residues. V shed 6 bases and J 3 bases; nucleotides not matched to a gene: 7. From germline, CDR1 is SQVTM and CDR2 ANQGSEA.

This clonotype was detected only a few times. The chain's CDR3 is CASKRASSYNEQFF. The CDR3 region has the DNA TGTGCCAGCAAGCGAGCCTCTTCATACAATGAGCAGTTCTTC. The gene calls are TRBV28 and TRBJ2-1, with D unresolved. With 7 bases removed from V and 4 bases from J, the gap between germline ends came to 14 bases. Germline V gene data show CDR1 as MDHEN and CDR2 as SYDVKM. This CDR3 is built from 14 residues.

This clonotype was seen ten or more times. This rearrangement joins TRBV29-1 to TRBJ2-7; 10 bases map to TRBD2. Per the germline V gene, CDR1 is SQVTM and CDR2 is ANQGSEA. V was pared by 6 bases and J by 0 bases, with 8 bases of the junction left unmatched. The CDR3 is made up of 15 amino acids. The CDR3 coding sequence is TGCAGCGTCTCCCGGGGGACTAGCGCCTCCTACGAGCAGTACTTC. The encoded protein is CSVSRGTSASYEQYF.

Only a few counts were recorded for this clonotype. The chain has TRBV2 and TRBJ2-5; tentatively, D is TRBD1 (6 bases). Trimming removed 6 bases from V and 4 bases from J, with 9 bases in between. Germline V gene lookup returns CDR1 SNHLY and CDR2 FYNNEI. The CDR3 length is 12 residues. The CDR3 is CASRQTGETQYF. As DNA, the CDR3 is TGTGCCAGCAGACAGACAGGAGAGACCCAGTACTTC.

V and J are TRBV3-1 and TRBJ2-3, with TRBD2 matching 14 bases. The germline V gene has CDR1 LGHDT and CDR2 YNNKEL (reference sequence). The CDR3 sequence is 16 residues long. With V trimmed by 6 bases and J by 5 bases, 7 bases remained unmatched. The CDR3 spells CASSLTSGRAGDTQYF. DNA for the CDR3: TGTGCCAGCAGTCTGACTAGCGGGAGGGCCGGAGATACGCAGTATTTT.

The chain has TRBV28 and TRBJ2-7; perhaps TRBD2 as D (6 bases). V dropped 3 bases and J dropped 2 bases, with 14 bases sitting between them. The CDR3 is 15 amino acids. CDR1 is MDHEN, CDR2 SYDVKM, per germline. The DNA for the CDR3 is TGTGCCAGCAGTTTCCACAGCGGGCAAGCCTACGAGCAGTACTTC. It translates to CASSFHSGQAYEQYF.